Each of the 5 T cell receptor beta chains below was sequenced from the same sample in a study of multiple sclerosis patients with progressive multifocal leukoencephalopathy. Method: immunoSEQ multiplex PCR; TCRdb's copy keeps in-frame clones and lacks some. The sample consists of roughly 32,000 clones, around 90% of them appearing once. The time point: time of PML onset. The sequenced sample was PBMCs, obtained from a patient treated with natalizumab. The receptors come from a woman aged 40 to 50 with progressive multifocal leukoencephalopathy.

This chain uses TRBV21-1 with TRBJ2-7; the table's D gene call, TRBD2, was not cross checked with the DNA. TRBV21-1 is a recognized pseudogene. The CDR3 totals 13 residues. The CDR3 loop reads CASGEGGSYEQYF. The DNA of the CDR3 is TGTGCCAGCGGGGAGGGGGGTTCCTACGAGCAGTACTTC.

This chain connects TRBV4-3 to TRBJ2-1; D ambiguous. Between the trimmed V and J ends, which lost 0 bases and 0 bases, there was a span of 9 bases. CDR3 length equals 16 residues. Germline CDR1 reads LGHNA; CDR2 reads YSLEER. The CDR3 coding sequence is TGCGCCAGCAGCCAAGACTGGGCCGACTCCTACAATGAGCAGTTCTTC. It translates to CASSQDWADSYNEQFF.

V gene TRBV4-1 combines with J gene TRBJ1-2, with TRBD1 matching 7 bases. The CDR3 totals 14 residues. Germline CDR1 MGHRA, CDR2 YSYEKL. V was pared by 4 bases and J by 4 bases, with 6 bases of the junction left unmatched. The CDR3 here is CASSLGTAPYGYTF. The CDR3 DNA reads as TGCGCCAGCAGCCTTGGGACAGCCCCCTATGGCTACACCTTC.

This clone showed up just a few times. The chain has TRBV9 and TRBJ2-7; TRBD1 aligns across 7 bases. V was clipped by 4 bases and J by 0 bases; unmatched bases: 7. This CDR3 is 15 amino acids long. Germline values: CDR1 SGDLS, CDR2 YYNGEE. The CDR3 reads CASSLRDSSSYEQYF. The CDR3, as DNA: TGTGCCAGCAGCCTCCGGGACAGCAGCTCCTACGAGCAGTACTTC.

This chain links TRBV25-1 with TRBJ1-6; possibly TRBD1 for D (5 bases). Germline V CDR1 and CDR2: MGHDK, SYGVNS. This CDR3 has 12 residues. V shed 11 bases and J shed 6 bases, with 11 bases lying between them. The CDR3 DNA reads TGTGCCGGGAGGGGAGGTAATTCACCCCTCCACTTT. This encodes CAGRGGNSPLHF.